A single sample gave rise to the 24 T cell receptor beta chains below, sequenced in a study of cytomegalovirus exposure and HLA in healthy donors. The PCR was carried out with 60 Vbeta primers and 13 Jbeta primers. Produced via immunoSEQ multiplex PCR; TCRdb's table is partial and in-frame only. Of 100,000 to 120,000 clones in the sample, over 60% were seen once. Material for sequencing was PBMCs. The receptors derive from a man aged 40-55 years in good health and CMV-seropositive.

The gene calls are TRBV5-6 and TRBJ1-3, with D perhaps matching TRBD1 (6 bases). Germline V gene data show CDR1 as SGHDT and CDR2 as YYEEEE. Deletions cut 0 bases from V and 4 bases from J, with 17 bases between. There are 17 residues in the CDR3. The CDR3 DNA sequence: TGTGCCAGCAGCTTGGGCCCGGCAGGGGCGGCGGGAAACACCATATATTTT. Amino acids: CASSLGPAGAAGNTIYF.

The chain recombines TRBV29-1 with TRBJ2-3; tentative D call: TRBD2 (5 bases). Trimming removed 0 bases from V and 0 bases from J, with 13 bases in between. Germline V gene data show CDR1 as SQVTM and CDR2 as ANQGSEA. CDR3 length: 16 residues. CDR3 sequence reads: CSVEDTGRTSTDTQYF. CDR3 nucleotide sequence: TGCAGCGTTGAAGATACGGGAAGGACCAGCACAGATACGCAGTATTTT.

There are a few counts of this clone. The chain combines TRBV4-1 with TRBJ1-2; D is uncertain. The CDR3 length is 13 residues. Germline V gene lookup returns CDR1 MGHRA and CDR2 YSYEKL. Trimming pared 0 bases from V and 4 bases from J, leaving 6 bases between. CDR3 region: CASSQDELYGYTF. The CDR3 coding sequence is TGCGCCAGCAGCCAAGATGAACTCTATGGCTACACCTTC.

The V call is TRBV27, the J call TRBJ1-1; 10 positions agree with TRBD1. V lost 3 bases and J lost 6; bases outside the gene matches: 10. CDR3 length: 16 residues. Per the germline V gene, CDR1 is MNHEY and CDR2 is SMNVEV (reference sequence). The CDR3, as DNA: TGTGCCAGCAGTTTCATCTCGACAGGGGGCCGGGCTGAAGCTTTCTTT. This translates into CASSFISTGGRAEAFF.

The chain is built from TRBV30 and TRBJ1-1; maybe TRBD1 (6 bases). V was shortened by 3 bases and J by 0 bases, with 23 bases between the two germline ends. Germline-derived CDR1 and CDR2 are GTSNPN and SVGIG (reference sequence). This CDR3 region has 18 residues. CDR3 loop: CAWRGRGGQPRMNTEAFF. The CDR3, as DNA: TGTGCCTGGAGGGGACGGGGGGGGCAGCCCCGCATGAACACTGAAGCTTTCTTT.

This sequence joins TRBV7-9 and TRBJ2-2; 9 nucleotides line up with TRBD2. Germline loops: CDR1 SEHNR, CDR2 FQNEAQ (reference sequence). CDR3 length equals 16 residues. Unmatched junction bases numbered 9, after V lost 6 bases and J lost 4 bases. The CDR3 DNA reads TGTGCCAGCAGACCTAGCGGGACCCTGGGCACCGGGGAGCTGTTTTTT. Translated: CASRPSGTLGTGELFF. The full variable domain, with the rest looked up from reference TRBV7-9 and TRBJ2-2, is DTGVSQNPRHKITKRGQNVTFRCDPISEHNRLYWYRQTLGQGPEFLTYFQNEAQLEKSRLLSDRFSAERPKGSFSTLEIQRTEQGDSAMYLCASRPSGTLGTGELFFGEGSRLTVL.

V is TRBV29-1 and J is TRBJ1-4; D is ambiguous. V lost 7 bases, J lost 5 bases, and 14 bases lay in between. The CDR3 has 13 residues. Germline CDR1 reads SQVTM; CDR2 reads ANQGSEA. The CDR3, as DNA: TGCAGCGCCGAGGAGGGCTCCAATGAAAAACTGTTTTTT. Translating it yields CSAEEGSNEKLFF.

This chain links TRBV30 with TRBJ2-2; D is uncertain. CDR1 GTSNPN and CDR2 SVGIG come from the germline V gene (reference sequence). The V and J ends lost 2 bases and 6 bases respectively, with 7 bases between them. The CDR3 sequence is 12 residues long. The DNA of the CDR3 is TGTGCCTGGAGTAGGAGAGCCGGGGAGCTGTTTTTT. Its protein product is CAWSRRAGELFF.

The rearrangement joins TRBV2 to TRBJ2-7, with D possibly being TRBD1 (6 bases). CDR1 is SNHLY, CDR2 FYNNEI, per germline. The ends were cut back, 6 bases at V and 1 base at J, with 10 bases in the middle. The CDR3 consists of 13 residues. The CDR3 DNA sequence: TGTGCCAGCAGACTGGACAGTTCCTACGAGCAGTACTTC. Protein sequence: CASRLDSSYEQYF.

This clone showed up just once. V is TRBV18 and J is TRBJ1-3; TRBD1 matches at 7 bases. CDR3 length equals 14 residues. CDR1 and CDR2 from the germline V gene are KGHSH and LQKENI. J was trimmed by 7 bases and V by 5 bases; bases with no gene match: 8. The CDR3 reads CASSESRGRNTIYF. The CDR3, as DNA: TGTGCCAGCTCAGAATCCAGGGGGAGGAACACCATATATTTT.

The chain has TRBV6-6 and TRBJ1-2; TRBD1 matches at 7 bases. CDR3 length equals 15 residues. With 7 bases clipped from V and 0 bases from J, the junction kept 8 bases outside the gene matches. CDR1 is MNHNY, CDR2 SVGAGI, per germline (reference sequence). The CDR3 sequence: CASTRQGVANYGYTF. The CDR3 nucleotides are TGTGCCAGCACAAGACAGGGAGTAGCTAACTATGGCTACACCTTC.

This chain joins TRBV2 and TRBJ2-7, with TRBD1 matching 9 bases. Germline V lookup: CDR1 SNHLY, CDR2 FYNNEI. V lost 6 bases to trimming and J lost 1 base; unmatched junction nucleotides: 7. This CDR3 contains 15 residues. The CDR3 coding sequence is TGTGCCAGCAGCCGGGACAGGGTTCTATCCTACGAGCAGTACTTC. Amino acids: CASSRDRVLSYEQYF.

The chain combines TRBV7-3 with TRBJ1-2, with D perhaps matching TRBD1 (6 bases). The CDR3 runs 18 residues. CDR1 and CDR2 (germline): SGHTA, FQGTGA. V lost 2 bases, J lost 3 bases, and 22 bases lay in between. The CDR3 region has the DNA TGTGCCAGCAGCTTACCGATTACCCACAGGGCTCTATACTATGGCTACACCTTC. Encoded protein: CASSLPITHRALYYGYTF. Together with reference TRBV7-3 and TRBJ1-2, the CDR3 gives the full variable domain: GAGVSQTPSNKVTEKGKYVELRCDPISGHTALYWYRQSLGQGPEFLIYFQGTGAADDSGLPNDRFFAVRPEGSVSTLKIQRTERGDSAVYLCASSLPITHRALYYGYTFGSGTRLTVV.

The chain uses TRBV27 and TRBJ1-2; 7 nucleotides align to TRBD1. With 2 bases clipped from V and 4 bases from J, the junction kept 4 bases outside the gene matches. CDR3 size: 14 residues. CDR1 is MNHEY and CDR2 is SMNVEV in the germline V gene (reference sequence). The chain's CDR3 is CASSLAGGFYGYTF. In nucleotides, the CDR3 is TGTGCCAGCAGTTTAGCAGGGGGTTTCTATGGCTACACCTTC.

The chain carries TRBV25-1 and TRBJ1-3; 7 bases are shared with TRBD1. This CDR3 contains 15 residues. V shed 6 bases, J shed 4 bases, and the junction held 9 bases outside the gene matches. From germline, CDR1 is MGHDK and CDR2 SYGVNS. CDR3 region: CASSVGTVWGNTIYF. DNA of the CDR3: TGTGCCAGCAGCGTCGGGACAGTGTGGGGAAACACCATATATTTT.

This chain links TRBV14 with TRBJ2-7, with D perhaps matching TRBD1 (5 bases). Trimming removed 5 bases at V and 5 bases at J, with 7 bases between. Germline lookup yields CDR1 SGHDN and CDR2 FVKESK. The CDR3 spans 11 residues. CDR3 residues: CASSIGDEQYF. The CDR3 region has the DNA TGTGCCAGCAGCATAGGGGACGAGCAGTACTTC.

This clone was counted only a few times. In DNA, the CDR3 is TGTGCCAGTACCCCGGGACAGGGACAAAGAACTGAAGCTTTCTTT. It encodes CASTPGQGQRTEAFF. The V and J genes are TRBV19 and TRBJ1-1; TRBD1 aligns across 9 bases. The CDR3 consists of 15 residues. Trimming removed 7 bases from V and 5 bases from J; junction bases left unmatched: 11. Germline V lookup: CDR1 LNHDA, CDR2 SQIVND (reference sequence).

V is TRBV27 and J is TRBJ1-1, with D uncertain. V was shortened by 4 bases and J by 8 bases, with 26 bases between the two germline ends. The CDR3 covers 17 residues. Germline V gene sequence: CDR1 MNHEY, CDR2 SMNVEV (reference sequence). In DNA form, the CDR3 reads TGTGCCAGCAGTTCTCAAATTCTGCGGGAGCGAAGAAGGGAAGCTTTCTTT. It specifies CASSSQILRERRREAFF.

V is TRBV18 and J is TRBJ2-7, with unresolved D. CDR1 and CDR2 (germline): KGHSH, LQKENI. CDR3 size: 14 residues. V lost 4 bases and J lost 1, with 11 bases in between. The CDR3 sequence: CASSRTTESYEQYF. The CDR3 region has the DNA TGTGCCAGCTCACGTACAACAGAGTCCTACGAGCAGTACTTC.

This chain connects TRBV28 to TRBJ2-7; 7 bases line up with TRBD2. Unmatched junction bases numbered 0, after V lost 4 bases and J lost 0 bases. The CDR3 totals 13 residues. Germline V gives CDR1 MDHEN, CDR2 SYDVKM. The CDR3 sequence is CASSWGGSYEQYF. For the CDR3, the DNA is TGTGCCAGCAGTTGGGGGGGCTCCTACGAGCAGTACTTC.

This chain uses TRBV7-8 with TRBJ2-1; D is perhaps TRBD2 (6 bases). This CDR3 region has 18 residues. V shed 1 base and J shed 1 base, with 17 bases lying between them. Germline lookup yields CDR1 SGHVS and CDR2 FQNEAQ. The CDR3 DNA reads as TGTGCCAGCAGCTTAGTGCGGGGCCAGGCCGAATCCTACAATGAGCAGTTCTTC. Amino acids: CASSLVRGQAESYNEQFF.

The table lists this clone with a count of one. CDR3 bases: TGTGCCAGCAGCCAGGCTAACTATGGCTACACCTTC. The encoded protein is CASSQANYGYTF. The J gene is TRBJ1-2, the V gene TRBV7-9; D ambiguous. CDR1 and CDR2 (germline): SEHNR, FQNEAQ (reference sequence). This CDR3 region has 12 residues. V gave up 5 bases and J gave up 0 bases, with 4 bases separating them.

J is TRBJ2-5 and V is TRBV7-2; TRBD1 aligns across 10 bases. TRBJ2-7 explains the end of the DNA better; the J call may be wrong. The CDR3 runs 14 residues. From germline, CDR1 is SGHTA and CDR2 FQGNSA. The CDR3 here is CASSLRQGALEQYF. CDR3 sequence (DNA): TGTGCCAGCAGCTTACGACAGGGGGCTCTCGAGCAGTACTTC.

The chain employs TRBV19 and TRBJ2-2, with TRBD1 as a possible D gene (6 bases). V lost 7 bases and J 4 bases, leaving 16 bases between the germline ends. This CDR3 contains 15 residues. The germline V gene has CDR1 LNHDA and CDR2 SQIVND (reference sequence). DNA for the CDR3: TGTGCCAGTACCCTAGGGACACGGGGCACCGGGGAGCTGTTTTTT. Its protein is CASTLGTRGTGELFF.